These 25 T cell receptor beta chains were sequenced from one sample in a study of T cell changes during pregnancy in multiple sclerosis (dated by TCRdb to the late 2010s). Library preparation used the immunoSEQ multiplex PCR assay. The immuneACCESS repertoire file appears here via TCRdb, limited to in-frame rearrangements. These files lack a portion of the clones; in checked studies, under half of the deficit traces to unresolved V genes, and the cause of the others is not known. The sample table holds roughly 42,000 clones, of which approximately 90% were seen once. The ten largest make up approximately 1.2% of the sample. Specimen: CD4+ T cells from peripheral blood mononuclear cells, collected in the second trimester of pregnancy. Receptor source: a female donor with multiple sclerosis, enrolled in a pregnancy study.

The chain is built from TRBV7-2 and TRBJ2-3, with 7 bases that match TRBD1. V gave up 1 base and J gave up 3 bases; unmatched junction bases: 13. The CDR3 spans 18 residues. Germline assignment: CDR1 SGHTA and CDR2 FQGNSA. CDR3 residues: CASSLVGSGGQRTDTQYF. Here the CDR3 DNA reads TGTGCCAGCAGCTTAGTCGGTTCTGGGGGACAGAGGACAGATACGCAGTATTTT.

The CDR3 DNA is TGTGCCACCAGCAGAGCAACAGGGGTCGGCGAGCAGTACTTC. This gives the protein CATSRATGVGEQYF. The chain uses TRBV15 and TRBJ2-7; TRBD1 aligns across 7 bases. CDR1 is LNHNV, CDR2 YYDKDF, per germline (reference sequence). V shed 1 base and J 6 bases; nucleotides not matched to a gene: 6. This CDR3 region has 14 residues.

This clone was seen more than once but under ten times. V is TRBV10-3 and J is TRBJ2-7; 9 nucleotides line up with TRBD1. CDR3 length: 15 amino acids. After removal of 6 bases from V and 2 bases from J, the junction contained 8 bases not matched to a gene. Per the germline V gene, CDR1 is ENHRY and CDR2 is SYGVKD. The CDR3 coding sequence is TGTGCCATCAGGAAGGGACAGGGACCAACCTACGAGCAGTACTTC. Amino acid sequence: CAIRKGQGPTYEQYF.

This clone was observed a few times. The chain has TRBV12-5 and TRBJ2-5; TRBD2 aligns across 10 bases. V was pared by 8 bases and J by 6 bases, with 18 bases of the junction left unmatched. The CDR3 is 17 residues long. Germline CDR1 LGHNT, CDR2 FRNRAP. This CDR3 reads CASSSPDRSSGRKTQYF. The CDR3 DNA sequence: TGTGCTAGTTCCAGCCCGGACCGCTCTAGCGGGAGAAAGACCCAGTACTTC.

J is TRBJ2-1 and V is TRBV5-4; 7 bases line up with TRBD1. The CDR3 is 14 residues long. The junction had 3 bases not matched to a gene; V was cut back by 4 bases and J by 2 bases. Germline V CDR1 and CDR2: SGHNT, YYREEE (reference sequence). The CDR3: CASSAGGAYNEQFF. Written as DNA, the CDR3 is TGTGCCAGCAGCGCAGGGGGTGCCTACAATGAGCAGTTCTTC.

The V and J genes are TRBV6-1 and TRBJ2-5; the D gene is possibly TRBD1 (6 bases). The CDR3 spans 16 residues. Germline lookup yields CDR1 MNHNS and CDR2 SASEGT. Trimming cost V 1 base and J 4 bases, with 16 bases left between them. The CDR3 bases are TGTGCCAGCAGTGAAGGTTGGCAGGGGTCGGCAGAGACCCAGTACTTC. Amino acid sequence: CASSEGWQGSAETQYF.

Comment on this clone: Other DNA sequences of this sample code for an identical CDR3. The chain is built from TRBV28 and TRBJ2-5; 9 nucleotides agree with TRBD2. V was clipped by 5 bases and J by 1 base; unmatched bases: 2. Looked up from germline, CDR1 is MDHEN and CDR2 is SYDVKM. The CDR3 runs 14 residues. CDR3 DNA: TGTGCCAGCAGTCTAGCGGGGATCCAAGAGACCCAGTACTTC. It codes for CASSLAGIQETQYF.

V gene TRBV27 combines with J gene TRBJ1-2; no firm D call. CDR1 and CDR2 (germline): MNHEY, SMNVEV (reference sequence). The CDR3 consists of 13 residues. Trimming removed 2 bases at V and 0 bases at J, with 4 bases between. DNA for the CDR3: TGTGCCAGCAGTTTACACACTAACTATGGCTACACCTTC. Translation: CASSLHTNYGYTF.

V gene TRBV6-5 combines with J gene TRBJ1-3, with 7 nucleotides matching TRBD1. J was trimmed by 3 bases and V by 2 bases; bases with no gene match: 4. Germline CDR1 is MNHEY and CDR2 is SVGAGI. The CDR3 loop spans 15 amino acids. This CDR3 reads CASSYMTGLGNTIYF. CDR3 in DNA: TGTGCCAGCAGTTACATGACAGGGCTTGGAAACACCATATATTTT.

This chain links TRBV19 with TRBJ2-3; possible D gene TRBD1, 5 bases. The CDR3 sequence is 14 residues long. CDR1 is LNHDA and CDR2 is SQIVND in the germline V gene (reference sequence). Trimming shortened V by 2 bases and J by 3 bases, and 9 bases separated the two germline ends. CDR3 nucleotides: TGTGCCAGTAGTATACAGGGCGTAACAGATACGCAGTATTTT. This translates into CASSIQGVTDTQYF. Complete variable domain (other parts from reference TRBV19 and TRBJ2-3): DGGITQSPKYLFRKEGQNVTLSCEQNLNHDAMYWYRQDPGQGLRLIYYSQIVNDFQKGDIAEGYSVSREKKESFPLTVTSAQKNPTAFYLCASSIQGVTDTQYFGPGTRLTVL.

CDR3 DNA: TGTGCCAGCAGCGTGGTGGGACAGAACACTGAAGCTTTCTTT. It encodes CASSVVGQNTEAFF. The chain employs TRBV9 and TRBJ1-1; a weak D match, TRBD1 (6 bases). Germline V gene sequence: CDR1 SGDLS, CDR2 YYNGEE. The CDR3 totals 14 residues. Trimming shortened V by 2 bases and J by 1 base, and 9 bases separated the two germline ends.

V is TRBV5-1 and J is TRBJ2-1; the match to TRBD2 covers 9 bases. With 4 bases clipped from V and 2 bases from J, the junction kept 10 bases outside the gene matches. Germline-derived CDR1 and CDR2 are SGHRS and YFSETQ. The CDR3 is 17 residues long. The CDR3 bases are TGCGCCAGCAGCGGGGGTGGTAGCGGGAGCGCCTACAATGAGCAGTTCTTC. It specifies CASSGGGSGSAYNEQFF. Supplemented by reference TRBV5-1 and TRBJ2-1, the full variable domain reads KAGVTQTPRYLIKTRGQQVTLSCSPISGHRSVSWYQQTPGQGLQFLFEYFSETQRNKGNFPGRFSGRQFSNSRSEMNVSTLELGDSALYLCASSGGGSGSAYNEQFFGPGTRLTVL.

J is TRBJ2-5 and V is TRBV6-6; tentatively, D is TRBD2 (7 bases). Germline CDR1 and CDR2: MNHNY and SVGAGI (reference sequence). Trimming stripped 6 bases from V and 5 bases from J, with 13 bases between. This CDR3 spans 13 amino acids. The CDR3 coding sequence is TGTGCCAGCAGCCCACAGGGAGGGGAGACCCAGTACTTC. Its translation: CASSPQGGETQYF.

This chain uses TRBV5-6 with TRBJ2-7, with 10 bases that match TRBD2. Unmatched junction bases numbered 13, after V lost 4 bases and J lost 6 bases. This CDR3 is built from 16 residues. The germline V gene encodes CDR1 SGHDT and CDR2 YYEEEE. The CDR3 loop reads CASSLSVLAGRGEQYF. The CDR3 nucleotides read TGTGCCAGCAGCCTGAGTGTACTAGCGGGAAGAGGCGAGCAGTACTTC.

This rearrangement joins TRBV7-9 to TRBJ2-1, with 10 nucleotides matching TRBD2. The CDR3 spans 16 residues. Germline V gene lookup returns CDR1 SEHNR and CDR2 FQNEAQ (reference sequence). Germline trimming cut 2 bases from V and 7 bases from J; bases unmatched to any gene: 8. CDR3 sequence (DNA): TGTGCCAGCAGCTTACCCAGCGGGAGGGCTAAGAATGAGCAGTTCTTC. Protein sequence: CASSLPSGRAKNEQFF.

This clone was counted a few times. The V call is TRBV6-5, the J call TRBJ2-7, with TRBD1 matching over 12 bases. The CDR3 contains 13 residues. Unmatched junction bases numbered 4, after V lost 5 bases and J lost 8 bases. CDR1 and CDR2 (germline): MNHEY, SVGAGI. The CDR3 is CASSGTGGVKQYF. CDR3 sequence (DNA): TGTGCCAGCAGTGGGACAGGGGGCGTAAAGCAGTACTTC.

The J gene is TRBJ2-3, the V gene TRBV5-8, with 10 bases identical to TRBD2. The CDR3 sequence is 15 residues long. The germline V gene has CDR1 SGHTS and CDR2 YDEGEE. The ends lost 4 bases at V and 2 bases at J; junction bases unmatched: 4. The CDR3: CASSVAGGPTDTQYF. The CDR3 DNA reads as TGTGCCAGCAGCGTAGCGGGAGGCCCCACAGATACGCAGTATTTT.

J is TRBJ2-5 and V is TRBV6-1, with D maybe TRBD1 (7 bases). The J call may be mistaken, given a closer DNA end match to TRBJ2-7. CDR1 is MNHNS, CDR2 SASEGT, per germline. The CDR3 sequence is 15 residues long. The CDR3 loop reads CASSGRGQNPYEQYF. The CDR3 DNA reads TGTGCCAGCAGTGGGAGGGGGCAGAATCCCTACGAGCAGTACTTC.

The CDR3 DNA follows: TGTGCCAGCGCGAAGTTGGGGGGCTACAATGAGCAGTTCTTC. It codes for CASAKLGGYNEQFF. This sequence joins TRBV28 and TRBJ2-1, with a possible D match to TRBD2 (6 bases). The germline CDR1 and CDR2 sequences are MDHEN and SYDVKM. V was clipped by 8 bases and J by 3 bases, with 14 bases between them. The CDR3 sequence is 14 residues long.

This chain links TRBV14 with TRBJ2-3; TRBD1 matches 10 bases. This CDR3 has 16 residues. Germline trimming cut 6 bases from V and 3 bases from J; bases unmatched to any gene: 9. Germline V gene lookup returns CDR1 SGHDN and CDR2 FVKESK. The CDR3 spells CASSLRDRGRTDTQYF. DNA for the CDR3: TGTGCCAGCAGTCTCCGGGACAGGGGTAGAACAGATACGCAGTATTTT.

This rearrangement joins TRBV5-4 to TRBJ2-7; maybe TRBD1 (7 bases). Germline assignment: CDR1 SGHNT and CDR2 YYREEE (reference sequence). The V end lost 0 bases, the J end lost 2 bases, and 12 bases lay between the germline ends. The CDR3 length is 15 residues. CDR3 bases: TGTGCCAGCAGCTTGGGGTCAGGGGGGCCCTACGAGCAGTACTTC. Its translation is CASSLGSGGPYEQYF.

This sequence joins TRBV5-1 and TRBJ2-7, with 12 bases matching TRBD2. V was pared by 2 bases and J by 3 bases, with 12 bases of the junction left unmatched. The CDR3 contains 18 residues. The germline CDR1 and CDR2 sequences are SGHRS and YFSETQ. The DNA of the CDR3 is TGCGCCAGCAGCTTACCGGGACTAGCGGGCCTAACGCACTACGAGCAGTACTTC. Translated: CASSLPGLAGLTHYEQYF.

The chain joins TRBV29-1 to TRBJ2-3; 9 bases are a match to TRBD1. CDR1 and CDR2 from the germline V gene are SQVTM and ANQGSEA. This CDR3 is 15 amino acids long. V lost 3 bases to trimming and J lost 2 bases; unmatched junction nucleotides: 6. The CDR3 nucleotides read TGCAGCGTTGACGCCCGGGACAGGGACACAGATACGCAGTATTTT. It encodes CSVDARDRDTDTQYF.

This chain uses TRBV28 with TRBJ2-7; no clear D. Germline values: CDR1 MDHEN, CDR2 SYDVKM. CDR3 length: 12 residues. V lost 5 bases to trimming and J lost 3 bases, with 8 bases between them. CDR3 sequence reads: CASSTTVYEQYF. CDR3 coding DNA: TGTGCCAGCAGTACCACGGTCTACGAGCAGTACTTC.

J is TRBJ2-6 and V is TRBV5-8, with D tentatively TRBD2 (5 bases). The CDR3 length is 14 residues. Trimming removed 6 bases from V and 0 bases from J, with 7 bases in between. From germline, CDR1 is SGHTS and CDR2 YDEGEE. The CDR3 loop reads CASTRDSGANVLTF. The CDR3 nucleotides read TGTGCCAGCACCCGGGACTCTGGGGCCAACGTCCTGACTTTC.